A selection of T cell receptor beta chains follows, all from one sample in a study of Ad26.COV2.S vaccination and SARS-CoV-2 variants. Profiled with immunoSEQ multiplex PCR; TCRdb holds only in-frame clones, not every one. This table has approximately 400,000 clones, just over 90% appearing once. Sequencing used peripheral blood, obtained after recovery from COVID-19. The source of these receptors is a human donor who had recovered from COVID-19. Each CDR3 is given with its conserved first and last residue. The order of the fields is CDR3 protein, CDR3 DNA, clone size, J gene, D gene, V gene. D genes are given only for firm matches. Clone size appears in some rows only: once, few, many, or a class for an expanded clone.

cdr3_aa: CASSLGQGDNSPLHF
cdr3_nt: TGTGCCAGCAGCTTGGGGCAGGGGGATAATTCACCCCTCCACTTT
clone_size: -
j_call: TRBJ1-6
d_call: TRBD1
v_call: TRBV5-4

cdr3_aa: CASRATGGPTGELFF
cdr3_nt: TGTGCCAGCAGAGCGACAGGGGGCCCAACCGGGGAGCTGTTTTTT
clone_size: -
j_call: TRBJ2-2
d_call: TRBD1
v_call: TRBV2

cdr3_aa: CASSPTSGANVLTF
cdr3_nt: TGTGCCAGCTCACCCACCTCGGGGGCCAACGTCCTGACTTTC
clone_size: -
j_call: TRBJ2-6
d_call: -
v_call: TRBV18

cdr3_aa: CASSLGTSYEQYF
cdr3_nt: TGCGCCAGCAGTCTCGGGACGTCCTACGAGCAGTACTTC
clone_size: -
j_call: TRBJ2-7
d_call: -
v_call: TRBV10-1

cdr3_aa: CASSLLLNTGELFF
cdr3_nt: TGTGCCAGCAGTTTGCTCCTCAACACCGGGGAGCTGTTTTTT
clone_size: -
j_call: TRBJ2-2
d_call: -
v_call: TRBV25-1

cdr3_aa: CASSSRQRGDTYEQYF
cdr3_nt: TGTGCCAGCAGCTCAAGGCAGCGGGGGGACACCTACGAGCAGTACTTC
clone_size: -
j_call: TRBJ2-7
d_call: TRBD2
v_call: TRBV13

cdr3_aa: CASTSGGGAADTQYF
cdr3_nt: TGTGCCAGCACCTCCGGCGGGGGGGCGGCAGATACGCAGTATTTT
clone_size: -
j_call: TRBJ2-3
d_call: TRBD2
v_call: TRBV7-3

cdr3_aa: CASSPDPRSYNEQFF
cdr3_nt: TGTGCCAGTAGCCCAGACCCCCGCTCCTACAATGAGCAGTTCTTC
clone_size: -
j_call: TRBJ2-1
d_call: -
v_call: TRBV19

cdr3_aa: CASSPSGGGKAFF
cdr3_nt: TGTGCCAGCAGCCCTTCGGGCGGGGGAAAAGCTTTCTTT
clone_size: -
j_call: TRBJ1-1
d_call: -
v_call: TRBV7-9

cdr3_aa: CASSLVGTLNTEAFF
cdr3_nt: TGTGCCAGCAGCTTGGTGGGGACCCTCAACACTGAAGCTTTCTTT
clone_size: -
j_call: TRBJ1-1
d_call: -
v_call: TRBV5-4

cdr3_aa: CASSFRAGHGYTF
cdr3_nt: TGTGCCAGCAGCTTCCGGGCAGGGCATGGCTACACCTTC
clone_size: -
j_call: TRBJ1-2
d_call: -
v_call: TRBV7-2

cdr3_aa: CASSIFQEDYGYTF
cdr3_nt: TGTGCCAGTAGTATTTTTCAGGAAGACTATGGCTACACCTTC
clone_size: -
j_call: TRBJ1-2
d_call: -
v_call: TRBV19

cdr3_aa: CATPAGVGADTQYF
cdr3_nt: TGTGCCACCCCGGCGGGGGTGGGCGCAGATACGCAGTATTTT
clone_size: -
j_call: TRBJ2-3
d_call: TRBD2
v_call: TRBV2

cdr3_aa: CASMGTGSQPQHF
cdr3_nt: TGTGCCAGCATGGGGACAGGGAGTCAGCCCCAGCATTTT
clone_size: -
j_call: TRBJ1-5
d_call: TRBD1
v_call: TRBV6-5

cdr3_aa: CASSFPRGGSFYNEQFF
cdr3_nt: TGTGCCAGCAGCTTCCCGCGGGGGGGTTCTTTCTACAATGAGCAGTTCTTC
clone_size: few
j_call: TRBJ2-1
d_call: TRBD2
v_call: TRBV7-8

cdr3_aa: CASSILSKGLYYGYTF
cdr3_nt: TGTGCCAGTAGTATACTTTCCAAGGGGTTATACTATGGCTACACCTTC
clone_size: once
j_call: TRBJ1-2
d_call: -
v_call: TRBV19

cdr3_aa: CASSHLAGSSYEQYF
cdr3_nt: TGTGCCAGCAGCCACCTAGCGGGGAGCTCCTACGAGCAGTACTTC
clone_size: -
j_call: TRBJ2-7
d_call: TRBD2
v_call: TRBV6-2/TRBV6-3

cdr3_aa: CASSQRTGKGAGELFF
cdr3_nt: TGTGCCAGCAGCCAACGGACAGGGAAGGGGGCCGGGGAGCTGTTTTTT
clone_size: -
j_call: TRBJ2-2
d_call: TRBD1
v_call: TRBV9

cdr3_aa: CASRFQELGSYEQYF
cdr3_nt: TGCGCCAGCCGATTTCAGGAGCTGGGCTCCTACGAGCAGTACTTC
clone_size: few
j_call: TRBJ2-7
d_call: -
v_call: TRBV4-1

cdr3_aa: CASSLMPGDQPQHF
cdr3_nt: TGCGCCAGCAGCTTGATGCCAGGGGATCAGCCCCAGCATTTT
clone_size: -
j_call: TRBJ1-5
d_call: -
v_call: TRBV5-1

cdr3_aa: CASSLGGWNNEQFF
cdr3_nt: TGTGCCAGCAGCTTAGGGGGATGGAACAATGAGCAGTTCTTC
clone_size: -
j_call: TRBJ2-1
d_call: -
v_call: TRBV7-9

cdr3_aa: CASSQRPGGVLTIYF
cdr3_nt: TGTGCCAGCAGCCAGCGGCCAGGGGGCGTCTTGACCATATATTTT
clone_size: -
j_call: TRBJ1-3
d_call: TRBD1
v_call: TRBV3-1/TRBV3-2

cdr3_aa: CASSLGATNYGYTF
cdr3_nt: TGTGCCAGCAGCTTGGGGGCTACGAACTATGGCTACACCTTC
clone_size: -
j_call: TRBJ1-2
d_call: -
v_call: TRBV5-5

cdr3_aa: CSASILAGGVGETQYF
cdr3_nt: TGCAGTGCTAGTATCCTAGCGGGGGGAGTCGGAGAGACCCAGTACTTC
clone_size: -
j_call: TRBJ2-5
d_call: TRBD2
v_call: TRBV20-1

cdr3_aa: CASRDVNYGYTF
cdr3_nt: TGTGCCAGCAGGGACGTGAACTATGGCTACACCTTC
clone_size: -
j_call: TRBJ1-2
d_call: -
v_call: TRBV9

cdr3_aa: CASSPGQGDPLQETQYF
cdr3_nt: TGCGCCAGCAGCCCAGGACAGGGGGACCCTCTCCAAGAGACCCAGTACTTC
clone_size: -
j_call: TRBJ2-5
d_call: TRBD1
v_call: TRBV5-1

cdr3_aa: CAISDPGRRDETQYF
cdr3_nt: TGTGCCATCAGTGACCCAGGACGGCGTGATGAGACCCAGTACTTC
clone_size: once
j_call: TRBJ2-5
d_call: -
v_call: TRBV10-3

cdr3_aa: CASSLYPQVAGGESLHF
cdr3_nt: TGTGCCAGCAGTTTATACCCTCAAGTCGCAGGGGGCGAGTCCCTCCACTTT
clone_size: few
j_call: TRBJ1-6
d_call: TRBD1
v_call: TRBV27

cdr3_aa: CASSPTLTGGNGYTF
cdr3_nt: TGCGCCAGCAGCCCGACCTTGACAGGGGGCAATGGCTACACCTTC
clone_size: few
j_call: TRBJ1-2
d_call: TRBD1
v_call: TRBV5-1

cdr3_aa: CASRVRVLAGGAYNEQFF
cdr3_nt: TGTGCCAGTAGGGTAAGGGTTTTAGCGGGGGGAGCCTACAATGAGCAGTTCTTC
clone_size: -
j_call: TRBJ2-1
d_call: TRBD2
v_call: TRBV19

cdr3_aa: CATSREGGSSYNEQFF
cdr3_nt: TGTGCCACCAGCAGAGAGGGGGGTAGCTCCTACAATGAGCAGTTCTTC
clone_size: -
j_call: TRBJ2-1
d_call: -
v_call: TRBV15

cdr3_aa: CASSQDLQGHRELFF
cdr3_nt: TGTGCCAGCAGCCAAGACCTACAGGGGCACCGGGAGCTGTTTTTT
clone_size: -
j_call: TRBJ2-2
d_call: TRBD1
v_call: TRBV3-1/TRBV3-2

cdr3_aa: CASRVGGSDGYTF
cdr3_nt: TGTGCCAGCAGGGTCGGAGGGTCCGACGGCTACACCTTC
clone_size: -
j_call: TRBJ1-2
d_call: -
v_call: TRBV7-8

cdr3_aa: CASSLRTDYGYTF
cdr3_nt: TGTGCCAGCAGTTTAAGGACAGACTATGGCTACACCTTC
clone_size: few
j_call: TRBJ1-2
d_call: -
v_call: TRBV2

cdr3_aa: CASSTQRGAGTVSNYGYTF
cdr3_nt: TGTGCCAGCAGCACCCAAAGGGGGGCAGGGACAGTTTCCAACTATGGCTACACCTTC
clone_size: -
j_call: TRBJ1-2
d_call: TRBD1
v_call: TRBV7-9

cdr3_aa: CASSRPPGPGETQYF
cdr3_nt: TGTGCCAGCAGCCGCCCTCCGGGACCCGGGGAGACCCAGTACTTC
clone_size: -
j_call: TRBJ2-5
d_call: -
v_call: TRBV7-9

cdr3_aa: CASSARTSGQNIQYF
cdr3_nt: TGCGCCAGCAGCGCACGGACTAGCGGACAAAACATTCAGTACTTC
clone_size: -
j_call: TRBJ2-4
d_call: TRBD2
v_call: TRBV5-1

cdr3_aa: CASSPPTGPPLNTEAFF
cdr3_nt: TGCGCCAGCAGCCCACCGACAGGGCCACCTTTGAACACTGAAGCTTTCTTT
clone_size: -
j_call: TRBJ1-1
d_call: TRBD1
v_call: TRBV4-1

cdr3_aa: CASGVRAEGPQHF
cdr3_nt: TGTGCCAGCGGGGTGCGGGCAGAGGGGCCCCAGCATTTT
clone_size: -
j_call: TRBJ1-5
d_call: -
v_call: TRBV27

cdr3_aa: CASSHGQGKAFF
cdr3_nt: TGTGCCAGCAGTCACGGACAGGGTAAAGCTTTCTTT
clone_size: -
j_call: TRBJ1-1
d_call: TRBD1
v_call: TRBV6-6

cdr3_aa: CASSTPTWGAVQPQHF
cdr3_nt: TGTGCCAGTAGTACTCCGACATGGGGGGCAGTTCAGCCCCAGCATTTT
clone_size: -
j_call: TRBJ1-5
d_call: -
v_call: TRBV19

cdr3_aa: CASSPETRWSTLDGYTF
cdr3_nt: TGTGCCAGCAGCCCAGAGACGAGATGGTCCACCCTCGATGGCTACACCTTC
clone_size: -
j_call: TRBJ1-2
d_call: -
v_call: TRBV7-2

cdr3_aa: CASNDNTEAFF
cdr3_nt: TGTGCCAGCAATGATAACACTGAAGCTTTCTTT
clone_size: -
j_call: TRBJ1-1
d_call: -
v_call: TRBV27

cdr3_aa: CASSFTGAYEQYF
cdr3_nt: TGTGCCAGCAGCTTCACAGGAGCCTACGAGCAGTACTTC
clone_size: -
j_call: TRBJ2-7
d_call: -
v_call: TRBV7-2

cdr3_aa: CASSQTLSGLQETQYF
cdr3_nt: TGTGCCAGCAGTCAAACCCTCTCGGGCCTACAAGAGACCCAGTACTTC
clone_size: -
j_call: TRBJ2-5
d_call: -
v_call: TRBV27

cdr3_aa: CASSLRGNTEAFF
cdr3_nt: TGTGCCAGCAGTTTACGTGGGAACACTGAAGCTTTCTTT
clone_size: -
j_call: TRBJ1-1
d_call: -
v_call: TRBV12-3/TRBV12-4

cdr3_aa: CASSLRGTSGQLYNEQFF
cdr3_nt: TGTGCCAGCAGTCTGAGAGGGACTAGCGGACAACTATACAATGAGCAGTTCTTC
clone_size: once
j_call: TRBJ2-1
d_call: TRBD2
v_call: TRBV2

cdr3_aa: CASRGQINNSPLHF
cdr3_nt: TGTGCCAGCAGGGGACAGATAAATAATTCACCCCTCCACTTT
clone_size: -
j_call: TRBJ1-6
d_call: TRBD1
v_call: TRBV2

cdr3_aa: CASSPGTVNTEAFF
cdr3_nt: TGCGCCAGCAGCCCCGGGACGGTGAACACTGAAGCTTTCTTT
clone_size: -
j_call: TRBJ1-1
d_call: -
v_call: TRBV10-2

cdr3_aa: CASSLVSPRRNTEAFF
cdr3_nt: TGTGCCAGCAGCTTAGTAAGCCCCAGGAGGAACACTGAAGCTTTCTTT
clone_size: once
j_call: TRBJ1-1
d_call: -
v_call: TRBV7-9

cdr3_aa: CASSVRDRGRAEAFF
cdr3_nt: TGTGCCAGTAGCGTCCGGGACAGGGGTCGCGCTGAAGCTTTCTTT
clone_size: -
j_call: TRBJ1-1
d_call: TRBD1
v_call: TRBV19

cdr3_aa: CASTSWGRRGSGNTIYF
cdr3_nt: TGTGCCAGTACTTCATGGGGGAGGCGCGGCTCTGGAAACACCATATATTTT
clone_size: few
j_call: TRBJ1-3
d_call: -
v_call: TRBV19

cdr3_aa: CASSYGTSGGTNYNEQFF
cdr3_nt: TGCGCCAGCAGCTACGGGACTAGCGGGGGGACAAACTACAATGAGCAGTTCTTC
clone_size: -
j_call: TRBJ2-1
d_call: TRBD2
v_call: TRBV5-1

cdr3_aa: CASSLVGSSGYTF
cdr3_nt: TGTGCCAGCAGCTTAGTAGGTTCGTCTGGCTACACCTTC
clone_size: -
j_call: TRBJ1-2
d_call: -
v_call: TRBV7-2

cdr3_aa: CASSSQTGPSYEQYF
cdr3_nt: TGTGCCAGCAGCTCTCAGACCGGGCCCTCCTACGAGCAGTACTTC
clone_size: -
j_call: TRBJ2-7
d_call: -
v_call: TRBV7-2